These 19 T cell receptor beta chains were all obtained from the same sample, sequenced in a study of T cells expressing NK-cell markers. TCRdb reprocessed the 5' RACE reads and stores each CDR3 protein as one record, lacking DNA. This sample's clone table lists roughly 300,000 distinct CDR3 sequences. Sequenced material: blood T cells: a sorted CD56 or NKG2C T cell subset, CD4+ or CD8+ T cells, or bulk PBMC T cells (not recorded which). The source is a woman aged 18-70 years in good health.

V is TRBV2 and J is TRBJ1-5; the TCRdb D gene call, TRBD1, has no DNA to confirm it. This CDR3 comprises 14 residues. Germline CDR1 is SNHLY and CDR2 is FYNNEI. CDR3 residues: CASSKTGGLQPQHF.

The genes are TRBV10-3 and TRBJ1-1. CDR1 and CDR2 from the germline V gene are ENHRY and SYGVKD. The CDR3 has 15 amino acids. CDR3 amino acids: CAIRKGRVDGTEAFF.

The chain combines TRBV3-1 with TRBJ2-3. The CDR3 sequence is 14 residues long. The germline gives CDR1 LGHDT, CDR2 YNNKEL (reference sequence). CDR3 sequence: CASSQGVSTDTQYF.

The chain uses TRBV6-1 and TRBJ2-5; the D gene TCRdb calls, TRBD1, cannot be checked with no DNA. The CDR3 has 13 amino acids. Germline-derived CDR1 and CDR2 are MNHNS and SASEGT. CDR3: CASSPGGRETQYF.

The chain combines TRBV28 with TRBJ2-7; the TRBD1 assignment by TCRdb is unverifiable without DNA. The CDR3 consists of 15 residues. Germline V gene lookup returns CDR1 MDHEN and CDR2 SYDVKM. CDR3 region: CASSSNRDREYEQYF.

The chain combines TRBV5-1 with TRBJ1-4; TCRdb's D call of TRBD1 is untestable without DNA. CDR3 length: 15 amino acids. CDR1 is SGHRS, CDR2 YFSETQ, per germline. CDR3 loop: CASSFRGRANEKLFF.

The genes are TRBV2 and TRBJ2-1; TCRdb indicates TRBD2, and absent DNA this call remains unverified. This CDR3 is built from 12 residues. Germline loops: CDR1 SNHLY, CDR2 FYNNEI. The CDR3 sequence: CASNLAGGEPIF.

V gene TRBV30 combines with J gene TRBJ1-1. CDR3 length: 15 residues. Germline V gene sequence: CDR1 GTSNPN, CDR2 SVGIG (reference sequence). Here the CDR3 reads CAWSVKWVGITEAFF.

The J gene is TRBJ2-1, the V gene TRBV25-1; TCRdb names TRBD2, which stays unverified in the absence of DNA. The CDR3 length is 16 residues. In germline, CDR1 is MGHDK, CDR2 SYGVNS. The CDR3 sequence is CASSDPRPQRSNEQFF.

The chain is built from TRBV20-1 and TRBJ2-1; as DNA is missing, the TRBD2 call by TCRdb cannot be tested. The CDR3 is 18 residues long. Germline loops: CDR1 DFQATT, CDR2 SNEGSKA (reference sequence). The CDR3 reads CSARAFSPSGGTYNEQFF.

The chain links TRBV30 to TRBJ1-5; TCRdb's assignment of TRBD1 cannot be checked, as there is no DNA. This CDR3 has 15 residues. Germline V gene sequence: CDR1 GTSNPN, CDR2 SVGIG (reference sequence). The CDR3 here is CAWNTDRGSGQPQHF.

The chain joins TRBV2 to TRBJ1-4; TCRdb lists TRBD1, though no DNA is available to test this call. This CDR3 spans 16 amino acids. Germline values: CDR1 SNHLY, CDR2 FYNNEI. The CDR3 reads CASRGTDRGTSEKLFF.

V and J are TRBV5-1 and TRBJ2-5; the D call from TCRdb, TRBD2, cannot be confirmed without DNA. Germline V CDR1 and CDR2: SGHRS, YFSETQ. There are 15 residues in the CDR3. CDR3 amino acids: CASSPQGQSQETQYF.

The V and J genes are TRBV7-3 and TRBJ2-3; TCRdb proposes TRBD1, but this gene call is untestable without DNA. The germline gives CDR1 SGHTA, CDR2 FQGTGA. The CDR3 is 14 amino acids. The chain's CDR3 is CASSSGSKLDTQYF.

J is TRBJ1-2 and V is TRBV19; absent DNA, TCRdb's TRBD1 call cannot be checked. CDR1 and CDR2 (germline): LNHDA, SQIVND (reference sequence). This CDR3 has 14 residues. The CDR3 sequence: CASSPTRTVYGYTF.

The V call is TRBV28, the J call TRBJ2-3; TCRdb's assignment of TRBD2 cannot be checked, as there is no DNA. The germline V gene has CDR1 MDHEN and CDR2 SYDVKM. The CDR3 is made up of 19 amino acids. The CDR3 sequence: CASPPGLAGGPSSTDTQYF.

The chain has TRBV20-1 and TRBJ2-1. CDR3 length equals 13 residues. Germline V gene sequence: CDR1 DFQATT, CDR2 SNEGSKA (reference sequence). CDR3 sequence: CSAGPTSYNEQFF.

This sequence joins TRBV11-2 and TRBJ2-3; TCRdb outputs TRBD1, but without DNA this stays unchecked. This CDR3 has 15 residues. Per germline, CDR1 SGHAT and CDR2 FQNNGV. CDR3: CASSSRDRATDTQYF.

The rearrangement uses TRBV5-1 and TRBJ2-3; TCRdb returns TRBD1, unconfirmable since there is no DNA. The CDR3 is 15 amino acids. Germline V CDR1 and CDR2: SGHRS, YFSETQ. CDR3 in amino acids: CASSPETGRTDTQYF.